One and the same sample provided the 3 T cell receptor beta chains below, sequenced in a study of shared clonotypes between healthy human individuals. Profiling relied on immunoSEQ multiplex PCR, and the TCRdb table lists in-frame clones only, not all of them. The repertoire includes roughly 1,600,000 clones, less than 99% of them detected once, and 0.3% to 0.45% sits in the top ten. The sequencing sample was made of naive CD4+ T cells sorted from blood. Subset meaning: CD45RA+ positively selected. The receptors were gathered from a man aged 25-45 years in good health.

The V and J genes are TRBV7-8 and TRBJ1-4; TRBD1 is a possible D gene (5 bases). Germline CDR1 reads SGHVS; CDR2 reads FQNEAQ. Trimming pared 5 bases from V and 5 bases from J, leaving 12 bases between. The CDR3 runs to 14 residues. CDR3 sequence reads: CASSQGLRNEKLFF. The CDR3 DNA sequence: TGTGCCAGCAGCCAGGGACTCAGAAATGAAAAACTGTTTTTT.

Notes on this clone: This specimen includes other DNA sequences encoding the same CDR3. The chain combines TRBV5-1 with TRBJ2-7, with D possibly TRBD1 on 6 matching bases. CDR1 is SGHRS and CDR2 is YFSETQ in the germline V gene. The CDR3 consists of 14 residues. V was shortened by 1 base and J by 2 bases, with 10 bases between the two germline ends. Here the CDR3 DNA reads TGCGCCAGCAGCTTGCAAGGGGGTCCCTACGAGCAGTACTTC. This codes for CASSLQGGPYEQYF.

This rearrangement joins TRBV19 to TRBJ2-1, with 14 bases lining up with TRBD2. V lost 3 bases, J lost 9 bases, and 10 bases stayed unmatched. This CDR3 is built from 17 residues. The germline gives CDR1 LNHDA, CDR2 SQIVND (reference sequence). The chain's CDR3 is CASSIKGGLAGAGEQFF. The CDR3 coding sequence is TGTGCCAGTAGTATTAAGGGGGGACTAGCGGGAGCGGGTGAGCAGTTCTTC.